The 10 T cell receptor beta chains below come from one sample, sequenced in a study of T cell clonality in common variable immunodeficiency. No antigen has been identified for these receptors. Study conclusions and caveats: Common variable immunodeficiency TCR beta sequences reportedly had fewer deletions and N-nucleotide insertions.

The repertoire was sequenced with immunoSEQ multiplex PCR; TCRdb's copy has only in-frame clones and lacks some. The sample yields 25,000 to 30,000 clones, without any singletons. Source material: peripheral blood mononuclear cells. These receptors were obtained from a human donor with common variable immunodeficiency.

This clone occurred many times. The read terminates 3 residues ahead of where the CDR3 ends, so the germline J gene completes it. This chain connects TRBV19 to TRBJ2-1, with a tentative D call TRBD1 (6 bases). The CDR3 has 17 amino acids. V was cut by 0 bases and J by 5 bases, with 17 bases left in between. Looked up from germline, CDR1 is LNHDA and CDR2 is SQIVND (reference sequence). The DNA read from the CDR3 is TGTGCCAGTAGTATAGATCTTTCGGCAGGGGTGCACAATGAG. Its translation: CASSIDLSAGVHNE. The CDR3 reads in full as CASSIDLSAGVHNEQFF. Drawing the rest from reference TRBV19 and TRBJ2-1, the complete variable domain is DGGITQSPKYLFRKEGQNVTLSCEQNLNHDAMYWYRQDPGQGLRLIYYSQIVNDFQKGDIAEGYSVSREKKESFPLTVTSAQKNPTAFYLCASSIDLSAGVHNEQFFGPGTRLTVL.

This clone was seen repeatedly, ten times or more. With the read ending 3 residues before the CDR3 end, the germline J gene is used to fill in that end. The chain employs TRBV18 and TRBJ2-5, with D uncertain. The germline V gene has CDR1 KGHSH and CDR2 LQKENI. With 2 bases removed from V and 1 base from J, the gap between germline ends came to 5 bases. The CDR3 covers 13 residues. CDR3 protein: CASSPVSQETQYF. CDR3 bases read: TGTGCCAGCTCACCAGTCAGCCAAGAGACC.

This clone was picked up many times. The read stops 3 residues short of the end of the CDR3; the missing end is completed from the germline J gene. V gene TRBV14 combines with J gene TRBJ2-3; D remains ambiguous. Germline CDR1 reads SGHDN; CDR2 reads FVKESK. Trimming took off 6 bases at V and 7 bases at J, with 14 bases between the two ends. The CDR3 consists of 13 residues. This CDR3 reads CASRPHARYTQYF. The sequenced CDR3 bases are TGTGCCAGCAGACCACACGCACGATATACG.

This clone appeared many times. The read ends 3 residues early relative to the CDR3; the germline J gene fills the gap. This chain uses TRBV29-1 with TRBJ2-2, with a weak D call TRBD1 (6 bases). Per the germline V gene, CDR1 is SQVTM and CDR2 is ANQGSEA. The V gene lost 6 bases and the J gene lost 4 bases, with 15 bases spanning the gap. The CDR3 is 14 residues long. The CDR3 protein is CSVGGEGITGELFF. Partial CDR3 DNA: TGCAGCGTAGGGGGAGAAGGGATCACCGGGGAG.

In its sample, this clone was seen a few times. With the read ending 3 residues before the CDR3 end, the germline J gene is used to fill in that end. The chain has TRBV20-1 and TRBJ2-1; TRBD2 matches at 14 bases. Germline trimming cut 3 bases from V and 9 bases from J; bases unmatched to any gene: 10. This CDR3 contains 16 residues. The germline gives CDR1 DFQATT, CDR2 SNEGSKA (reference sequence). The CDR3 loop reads CSARGMTSGRVGEQFF. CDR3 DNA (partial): TGCAGTGCTAGGGGGATGACTAGCGGGAGGGTAGGTGAG.

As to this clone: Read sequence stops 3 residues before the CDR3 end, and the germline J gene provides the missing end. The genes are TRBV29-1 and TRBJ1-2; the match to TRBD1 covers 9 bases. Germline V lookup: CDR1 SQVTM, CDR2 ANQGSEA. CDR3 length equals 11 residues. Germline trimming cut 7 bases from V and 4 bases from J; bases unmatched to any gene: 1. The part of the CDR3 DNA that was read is TGCAGCGCGGGACAGGGCTATGGC. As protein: CSAGQGYG. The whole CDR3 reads CSAGQGYGYTF.

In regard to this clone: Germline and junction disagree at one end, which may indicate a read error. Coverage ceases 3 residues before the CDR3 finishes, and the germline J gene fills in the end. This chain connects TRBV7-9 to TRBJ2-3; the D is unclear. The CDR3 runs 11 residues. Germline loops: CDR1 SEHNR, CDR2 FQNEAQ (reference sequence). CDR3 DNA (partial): TGTTCCAGCAGCTTTAGTGATACG. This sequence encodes CSSSFSDT. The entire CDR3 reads CSSSFSDTQYF.

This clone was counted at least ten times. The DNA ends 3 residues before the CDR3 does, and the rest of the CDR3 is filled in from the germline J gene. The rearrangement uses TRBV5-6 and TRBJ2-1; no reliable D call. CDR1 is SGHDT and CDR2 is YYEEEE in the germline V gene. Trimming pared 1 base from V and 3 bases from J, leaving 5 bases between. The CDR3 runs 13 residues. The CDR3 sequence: CASSLTGYNEQFF. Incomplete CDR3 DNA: TGTGCCAGCAGCTTGACCGGCTACAATGAG.

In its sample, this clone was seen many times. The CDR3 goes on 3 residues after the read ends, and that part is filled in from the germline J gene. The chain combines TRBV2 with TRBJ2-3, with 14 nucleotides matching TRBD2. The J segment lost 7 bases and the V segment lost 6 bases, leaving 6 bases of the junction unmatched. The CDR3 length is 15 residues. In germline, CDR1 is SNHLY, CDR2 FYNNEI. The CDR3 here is CASRGTSGSLNTQYF. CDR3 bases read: TGTGCCAGCAGGGGGACTAGCGGGAGCCTTAATACG. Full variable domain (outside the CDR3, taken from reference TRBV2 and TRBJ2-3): EPEVTQTPSHQVTQMGQEVILRCVPISNHLYFYWYRQILGQKVEFLVSFYNNEISEKSEIFDDQFSVERPDGSNFTLKIRSTKLEDSAMYFCASRGTSGSLNTQYFGPGTRLTVL.

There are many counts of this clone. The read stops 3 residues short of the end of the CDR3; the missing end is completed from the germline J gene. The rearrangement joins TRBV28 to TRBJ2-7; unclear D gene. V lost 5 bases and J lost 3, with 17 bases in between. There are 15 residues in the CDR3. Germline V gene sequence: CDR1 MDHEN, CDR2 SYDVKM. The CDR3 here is CASSTAGFPFYEQYF. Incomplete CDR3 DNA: TGTGCCAGCAGTACGGCCGGGTTTCCTTTCTACGAG.